This T cell receptor (beta chain) was documented in a study of shared clonotypes between healthy human individuals. Study outcomes and limitations: Relative to clonotypes present in all four donors, those not shared had lower generation probabilities.

Cells designated naive CD8 were CD45RO-negative and were positively selected for CCR7, with terminally differentiated effector memory CD45RA+ cells excluded. V lost 2 bases, J lost 0 bases, and 10 bases stayed unmatched. The CDR3 contains 19 residues. Germline lookup yields CDR1 SGHVS and CDR2 FNYEAQ. Original handling: With immunoSEQ giving junction-only sequences and no quality scores, filtering differed. The data were produced by immunoSEQ multiplex PCR, yet TCRdb's version contains in-frame clones alone and is incomplete. V and J calls and clone size are those listed in that table; D and trimming were worked out from the DNA. The table has hundreds of thousands of clones, about 96% seen once. Concerning this clone: Antigen: not known.

The sequenced sample consisted of naive CD8+ T cells sorted from blood. The chain uses TRBV7-6 and TRBJ2-5; TRBD2 agrees at 12 bases. This clonotype originated in a woman aged 25 to 39 in good health. CDR3 protein: CASSLIYSTSGRYQETQYF. The CDR3 DNA follows: TGTGCCAGCAGCTTAATCTACTCAACTAGCGGGAGGTACCAAGAGACCCAGTACTTC.